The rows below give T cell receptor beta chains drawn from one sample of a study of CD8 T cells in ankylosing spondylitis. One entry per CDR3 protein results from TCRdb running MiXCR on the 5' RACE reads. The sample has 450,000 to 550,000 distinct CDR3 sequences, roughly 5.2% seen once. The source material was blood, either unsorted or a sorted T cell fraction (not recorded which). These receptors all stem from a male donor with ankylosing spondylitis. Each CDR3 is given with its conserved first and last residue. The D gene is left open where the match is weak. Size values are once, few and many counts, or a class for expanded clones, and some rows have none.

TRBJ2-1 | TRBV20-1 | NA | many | TGCAGTGCTCATCCTACGGGGTCTGAGCAGTTCTTC | CSAHPTGSEQFF
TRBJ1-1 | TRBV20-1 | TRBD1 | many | TGCAGTGCTAGACATACAGGGGGGACTGAAGCTTTCTTT | CSARHTGGTEAFF
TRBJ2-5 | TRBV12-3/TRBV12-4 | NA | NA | TGTGCCAGCACCGTTAGTAGGGGAAGCGGAGAGACCCAGTACTTC | CASTVSRGSGETQYF
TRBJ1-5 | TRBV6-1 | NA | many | TGTGCCAGCAGTGATGATACCGGGAGCCGGAGGCAGCCCCAGCATTTT | CASSDDTGSRRQPQHF
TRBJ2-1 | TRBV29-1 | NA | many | TGCAGTTCTCGTTGGAGCTCCTACAATGAGCAGTTCTTC | CSSRWSSYNEQFF
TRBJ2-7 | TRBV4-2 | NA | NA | TGTGCCAGCAGCCACCCCGGATCCGACAGGTGGCAGTACTTC | CASSHPGSDRWQYF
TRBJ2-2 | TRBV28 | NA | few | TGTGCCAGCAGTTTAGGGGGCTGGATCGTACAGACCGGGGAGCTGTTTTTT | CASSLGGWIVQTGELFF
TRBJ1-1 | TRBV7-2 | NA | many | TGTGCCAGCAGCTTTTCCCGGCTGAACACTGAAGCTTTCTTT | CASSFSRLNTEAFF
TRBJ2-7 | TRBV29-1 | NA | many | TGCAGCGTTGAAGGTCTTGCCTACGAGCAGTACTTC | CSVEGLAYEQYF
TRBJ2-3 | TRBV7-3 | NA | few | TGTGCCAGCAGCGCACTCCCTACGACAGATACGCAGTATTTT | CASSALPTTDTQYF
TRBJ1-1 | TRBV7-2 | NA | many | TGTGCCAGCAGCCCCCCCAACACCGGAGAAGCTTTCTTT | CASSPPNTGEAFF
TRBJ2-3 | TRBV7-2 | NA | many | TGTGCCAGCAGCTTCCGGGACTTCACAGATACGCAGTATTTT | CASSFRDFTDTQYF
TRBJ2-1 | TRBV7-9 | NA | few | TGTGCCAGCAGCTTATGGACTAAGTTAAATGAGCAGTTCTTC | CASSLWTKLNEQFF
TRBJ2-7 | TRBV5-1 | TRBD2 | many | TGCGCCAGTAGAACAGATTCCGGGACTAGCGGTTACGAGCAGTACTTC | CASRTDSGTSGYEQYF
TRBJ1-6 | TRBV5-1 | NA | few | TGCGCCAGCAGCTGGAACCCCGGGCTGGGAGAGTCACCCCTCCACTTT | CASSWNPGLGESPLHF
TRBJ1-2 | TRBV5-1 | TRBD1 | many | TGCGCCAGCAGCTCACTACCGGACAGGGCGGAGGTGGGCTACACCTTC | CASSSLPDRAEVGYTF
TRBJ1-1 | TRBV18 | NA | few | TGTGCCAGCTCACCAGATGGGTTAGCCACTGAAGCTTTCTTT | CASSPDGLATEAFF
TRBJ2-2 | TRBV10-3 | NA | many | TGTGCCATCAGTGAGACTTACAGGGACGGGGAGCTGTTTTTT | CAISETYRDGELFF
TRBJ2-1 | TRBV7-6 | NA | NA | TGTGCCAGCAGCTTAGACCCGACTAGTTGGGGTGAGCAGTTCTTC | CASSLDPTSWGEQFF
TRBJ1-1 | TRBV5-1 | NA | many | TGCGCCAGCAGCTTGACTCGGGGGTTCAAGAGGAACACTGAAGCTTTCTTT | CASSLTRGFKRNTEAFF
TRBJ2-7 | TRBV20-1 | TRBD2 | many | TGCAGTGCTACCGATCTAGCGGAAAGCTCCTACGAGCAGTACTTC | CSATDLAESSYEQYF
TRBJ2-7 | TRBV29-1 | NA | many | TGCAGCGTTGATGTCAACTACGAGCAGTACTTC | CSVDVNYEQYF
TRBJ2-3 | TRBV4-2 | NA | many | TGTGCCAGCAGCCGTCTGAGACTAGGGATCAGTGATACGCAGTATTTT | CASSRLRLGISDTQYF